Listed below are T cell receptor beta chains from one sample, sequenced in a study of cytomegalovirus exposure and HLA in healthy donors. Only in-frame clones appear in the TCRdb table, and some are missing; sequencing was by immunoSEQ multiplex PCR. The sample carries approximately 160,000 clones, approximately 72% recorded once. The sequenced sample was PBMCs. These TCRs come from a man in his forties or fifties in good health and CMV-seronegative. CDR3s leave out the opening cysteine and the closing phenylalanine or tryptophan. Clone size is stated in some rows and not others, as once, few, many or a class when expanded.

once,TRBV27,TRBJ2-7,ASSFSGNAYEQY
.,TRBV28,TRBJ1-4,ASSFWQGLTTNEKLF
.,TRBV4-2,TRBJ2-5,ASTPGLAGGLYQETQY
few,TRBV28,TRBJ2-4,ASSLRSVLAKNIQY
.,TRBV7-8,TRBJ1-1,ASSLVLGNTEAF
.,TRBV29-1,TRBJ2-7,SASQGTYEQY
.,TRBV5-5,TRBJ2-7,ASSPGQGQYEQY
.,TRBV29-1,TRBJ2-1,SVEDPQGARGEQF
.,TRBV7-2,TRBJ2-3,ASSLKGPTASGGDTQY
few,TRBV5-4,TRBJ1-6,ASSLPGQAPSNSPLH
.,TRBV11-2,TRBJ1-2,ASSLGTGNGYT
.,TRBV5-3,TRBJ2-1,ARSLAASGGAYNEQF
.,TRBV4-1,TRBJ1-1,ASSHPGSAEAF
.,TRBV2,TRBJ2-2,ASRVELNTGELF
.,TRBV7-2,TRBJ1-1,ASSLAREAF